This TCR beta chain was observed in a study of OX40 agonist ivuxolimab in advanced cancers. At the level of the study: Dose-escalation patients were diagnosed with hepatocellular carcinoma, melanoma, renal cell cancer or head and neck cancer. Overall study results and limits: More expanded clones were seen, on average, in CD8+ T cells than in CD4+. Low normalized T-cell clonal expansion also characterized some of the nonresponders.

Autoimmune disease history or systemic immunosuppression meant exclusion. Concerning this clone: What it binds is not known.

Sequenced by immunoSEQ multiplex PCR; TCRdb stores in-frame clones only, minus some. The data contain some 49,000 clones, 70% to 90% of them singletons. Germline V gene lookup returns CDR1 LGHNA and CDR2 YSLEER. The CDR3 spans 19 residues. V trimming: 0 bases; J trimming: 2 bases; junction bases outside the gene matches: 11. This chain links TRBV4-3 with TRBJ2-3; 10 bases are a match to TRBD2. This sequence originates from an adult with an advanced solid tumor such as melanoma, head and neck, liver or kidney cancer. Specimen: CD4+ or CD8+ T cells sorted from blood, collected in a trial of the OX40 agonist ivuxolimab. The CDR3 loop reads CASSQDLPQRGGSTDTQYF. The CDR3 nucleotides are TGCGCCAGCAGCCAAGATCTACCCCAGCGGGGGGGATCCACAGATACGCAGTATTTT.